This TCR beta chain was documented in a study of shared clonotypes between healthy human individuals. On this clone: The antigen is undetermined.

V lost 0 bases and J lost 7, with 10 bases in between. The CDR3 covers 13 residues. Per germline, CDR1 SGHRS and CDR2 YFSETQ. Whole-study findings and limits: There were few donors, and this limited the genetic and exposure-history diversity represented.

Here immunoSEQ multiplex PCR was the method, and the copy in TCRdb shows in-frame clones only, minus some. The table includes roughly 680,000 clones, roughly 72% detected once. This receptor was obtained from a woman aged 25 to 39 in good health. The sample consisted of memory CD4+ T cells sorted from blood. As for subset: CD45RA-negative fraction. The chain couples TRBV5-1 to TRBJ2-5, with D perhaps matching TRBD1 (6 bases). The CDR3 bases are TGCGCCAGCAGCTTGGACAGGGTTGGGACCCAGTACTTC. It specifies CASSLDRVGTQYF.